The entry that follows covers one TCR beta chain sequence. Its specificity is not known. These data come from a study of shared clonotypes between healthy human individuals. The study, taken as a whole, reports: Some clonotypes were shared by all four sorted-subset donors, while others were not shared. The non-shared ones had lower generation probabilities than the shared ones.

Losses at the gene ends were 3 bases for V and 5 bases for J; bases not matched to a gene: 8. The CDR3 covers 16 residues. CDR1 is SGHRS, CDR2 YFSETQ, per germline. The method was immunoSEQ multiplex PCR; TCRdb's version includes in-frame clones alone and lacks a portion of them. Among 2 million to 3 million clones listed, roughly 93% were seen once. Material: naive CD4+ T cells from PBMCs. Regarding subset: CD45RA+ positively selected. This clonotype was obtained from a man in his late teens or twenties in good health. Some clones in this sample may be carry-over from other donors' samples. The genes are TRBV5-1 and TRBJ2-5; TRBD2 agrees at 12 bases. CDR3 loop: CASSYLAGGNRETQYF. The DNA for the CDR3 is TGCGCCAGCAGCTACCTAGCGGGGGGGAATCGGGAGACCCAGTACTTC.